Listed below are T cell receptor beta chains from one sample, sequenced in a study of shared clonotypes between healthy human individuals. Clones were sequenced by immunoSEQ multiplex PCR, and TCRdb holds only the in-frame ones, with some missing. The repertoire includes fewer than 650,000 clones, around 80% of them detected once, and about an eighth sits in the top ten. The source material was PBMCs. The receptors stem from a woman aged 40 to 49 in good health. Some clones in this sample may be carry-over from other donors' samples. Each CDR3 is given with its conserved first and last residue. Fields, in order: clone size, J gene, V gene, D gene, CDR3 protein, CDR3 DNA. D genes are given only for firm matches. Expanded clones are given a class, and other clones once, few, many or no size at all.

>NA|TRBJ2-7|TRBV18|TRBD1
CASSPAGTGSYEQYF
TGTGCCAGCTCACCTGCGGGGACAGGGAGCTACGAGCAGTACTTC
>once|TRBJ2-7|TRBV4-1|TRBD2
CASSHTSGSTLYEQYF
TGCGCCAGCAGCCATACTAGCGGGAGTACTCTCTACGAGCAGTACTTC
>NA|TRBJ2-1|TRBV9|TRBD2
CASSVLAGGSYNEQFF
TGTGCCAGCAGCGTATTAGCGGGTGGATCCTACAATGAGCAGTTCTTC
>few|TRBJ2-5|TRBV19|NA
CASSIVVQETQYF
TGTGCCAGTAGTATTGTGGTGCAAGAGACCCAGTACTTC
>NA|TRBJ2-5|TRBV30|TRBD1
CAWRGQGQETQYF
TGTGCCTGGAGGGGACAGGGACAAGAGACCCAGTACTTC
>NA|TRBJ2-3|TRBV11-2|TRBD2
CASSPSGGSFTQYF
TGTGCCAGCAGCCCCTCGGGAGGTTCCTTTACGCAGTATTTT
>few|TRBJ1-5|TRBV7-2|NA
CASSLALGRDQPQHF
TGTGCCAGCAGCTTAGCGCTGGGCAGGGATCAGCCCCAGCATTTT
>NA|TRBJ1-1|TRBV28|NA
CASSSIWGATEAFF
TGTGCCAGCAGCTCCATTTGGGGGGCGACTGAAGCTTTCTTT
>once|TRBJ1-5|TRBV21-1|NA
CASSKEFDQPQHF
TGTGCCAGCAGCAAAGAGTTCGATCAGCCCCAGCATTTT
>NA|TRBJ1-2|TRBV19|TRBD1
CASSNQPPGQGADYGYTF
TGTGCCAGTAGTAACCAACCCCCGGGACAGGGGGCGGACTATGGCTACACCTTC
>NA|TRBJ2-7|TRBV19|NA
CASSSGGVSYEQYF
TGTGCCAGTAGTTCTGGGGGAGTTTCCTACGAGCAGTACTTC
>NA|TRBJ2-7|TRBV6-1|TRBD2
CASGTSGSKEQYF
TGTGCCAGCGGGACTAGCGGGAGTAAGGAGCAGTACTTC
>NA|TRBJ2-7|TRBV20-1|NA
CSASGLLEQYF
TGCAGTGCTAGTGGGTTGTTGGAGCAGTACTTC
>NA|TRBJ2-7|TRBV28|NA
CASSLVLRTAFIVYEQYF
TGTGCCAGCAGTTTGGTATTGCGGACCGCTTTTATCGTCTACGAGCAGTACTTC
>NA|TRBJ2-7|TRBV9|NA
CASSQGGGGSYEQYF
TGTGCCAGCAGCCAGGGCGGAGGGGGCTCCTACGAGCAGTACTTC
>NA|TRBJ2-7|TRBV28|TRBD1
CASSLAGTGMTYEQYF
TGTGCCAGCAGTTTAGCTGGGACAGGGATGACCTACGAGCAGTACTTC
>NA|TRBJ1-2|TRBV7-3|NA
CARGAAEPYGYTF
TGTGCCAGGGGGGCAGCGGAACCCTATGGCTACACCTTC
>NA|TRBJ2-7|TRBV30|TRBD2
CAWSVRREPHEQYF
TGTGCCTGGAGTGTCCGGCGGGAGCCCCACGAGCAGTACTTC
>NA|TRBJ2-5|TRBV27|TRBD2
CASSSKRGGWETQYF
TGTGCCAGCAGTTCGAAGCGGGGGGGATGGGAGACCCAGTACTTC
>NA|TRBJ2-6|TRBV19|NA
CASSIRNSGANVLTF
TGTGCCAGTAGTATAAGAAACTCTGGGGCCAACGTCCTGACTTTC
>NA|TRBJ2-5|TRBV29-1|NA
CSVGRGTTRQETQYF
TGCAGCGTTGGTCGGGGTACGACTAGACAAGAGACCCAGTACTTC
>NA|TRBJ2-3|TRBV7-8|TRBD2
CASSLARLAGGSTDTQYF
TGTGCCAGCAGCTTAGCGCGACTAGCGGGAGGCTCCACAGATACGCAGTATTTT
>NA|TRBJ1-2|TRBV10-3|NA
CAISDQEKRGYTF
TGTGCCATCAGTGATCAGGAGAAACGGGGCTACACCTTC
>NA|TRBJ2-7|TRBV27|NA
CASSVQGVTYEQYF
TGTGCCAGCAGCGTACAGGGAGTTACCTACGAGCAGTACTTC
>NA|TRBJ2-7|TRBV7-9|NA
CASSLSGYEQYF
TGTGCCAGCAGCTTGAGCGGCTACGAGCAGTACTTC
>few|TRBJ2-1|TRBV5-4|TRBD1
CASSPRDSYNEQFF
TGTGCCAGCAGCCCCCGGGACAGTTACAATGAGCAGTTCTTC
>few|TRBJ2-4|TRBV2|NA
CASSGAQGNIQYF
TGTGCCAGCAGTGGGGCACAGGGAAACATTCAGTACTTC
>NA|TRBJ1-2|TRBV15|NA
CATRVAVYGYTF
TGTGCCACCAGAGTGGCTGTCTATGGCTACACCTTC
>NA|TRBJ2-7|TRBV15|TRBD2
CATSRERTSGRAGFYEQYF
TGTGCCACCAGCAGAGAGAGAACTAGCGGGAGGGCCGGGTTCTACGAGCAGTACTTC
>NA|TRBJ2-7|TRBV7-9|NA
CASSTTGTEQYF
TGTGCCAGCAGCACTACAGGGACCGAGCAGTACTTC
>NA|TRBJ1-2|TRBV2|NA
CASSAVFLPGGYTF
TGTGCCAGCAGTGCGGTTTTTCTCCCCGGGGGCTACACCTTC
>NA|TRBJ2-3|TRBV5-1|TRBD2
CASSQGQGGSRDTQYF
TGCGCCAGCAGCCAGGGCCAGGGCGGGAGTAGAGATACGCAGTATTTT
>NA|TRBJ2-3|TRBV29-1|NA
CSAPARTSTDTQYF
TGCAGCGCCCCGGCGCGAACTAGCACAGATACGCAGTATTTT
>NA|TRBJ2-6|TRBV7-9|NA
CASSSSNSGANVLTF
TGTGCCAGCAGCTCCTCCAACTCGGGGGCCAACGTCCTGACTTTC
>NA|TRBJ2-4|TRBV27|NA
CASSPLAKNIQYF
TGTGCCAGCAGTCCCTTAGCCAAAAACATTCAGTACTTC
>NA|TRBJ1-1|TRBV15|NA
CATSRDNGLAFF
TGTGCCACCAGCAGAGATAATGGGTTAGCTTTCTTT
>NA|TRBJ2-5|TRBV5-1|TRBD2
CASSLARLAGHFQETQYF
TGCGCCAGCAGCTTGGCCCGTCTAGCGGGACATTTTCAAGAGACCCAGTACTTC
>once|TRBJ1-2|TRBV4-3|NA
CASSQEQGQLGYGYTF
TGCGCCAGCAGCCAAGAGCAGGGCCAGCTTGGCTATGGCTACACCTTC
>NA|TRBJ1-2|TRBV5-1|NA
CASTPMGPEDYGYTF
TGCGCCAGCACCCCCATGGGTCCCGAGGACTATGGCTACACCTTC
>NA|TRBJ2-6|TRBV19|NA
CASSIFASGANVLTF
TGTGCCAGTAGTATTTTTGCCTCTGGGGCCAACGTCCTGACTTTC
>NA|TRBJ2-7|TRBV27|TRBD1
CASSYGTGSYEQYF
TGTGCCAGCAGTTACGGGACAGGGTCATACGAGCAGTACTTC
>once|TRBJ2-7|TRBV18|TRBD2
CASSPRGLAGGNSYEQYF
TGTGCCAGCTCACCACGTGGGCTAGCGGGAGGGAACTCCTACGAGCAGTACTTC
>NA|TRBJ1-1|TRBV5-1|TRBD1
CASSSDRGSPNTEAFF
TGCGCCAGCAGCTCAGACAGGGGTTCGCCGAACACTGAAGCTTTCTTT
>NA|TRBJ2-7|TRBV18|TRBD1
CASSLQGTGFYEQYF
TGTGCCAGCTCTCTCCAGGGGACAGGGTTTTACGAGCAGTACTTC
>NA|TRBJ1-5|TRBV4-3|NA
CASSQDRLGSGQPQHF
TGCGCCAGCAGCCAAGATCGTTTGGGGTCGGGACAGCCCCAGCATTTT
>NA|TRBJ2-3|TRBV2|TRBD2
CASSLSLAGGDTQYF
TGTGCCAGCAGTTTATCACTAGCGGGAGGGGATACGCAGTATTTT
>NA|TRBJ2-1|TRBV9|TRBD2
CASSALAASYNEQFF
TGTGCCAGCAGCGCACTAGCGGCCTCCTACAATGAGCAGTTCTTC
>NA|TRBJ1-5|TRBV29-1|TRBD1
CSVGQGGDQPQHF
TGCAGCGTTGGGCAGGGGGGGGATCAGCCCCAGCATTTT
>NA|TRBJ1-2|TRBV18|NA
CASSPSGAEAEGYTF
TGTGCCAGCTCACCCTCGGGAGCGGAGGCGGAGGGCTACACCTTC
>NA|TRBJ2-3|TRBV6-6|TRBD2
CASSSLRGRAKYF
TGTGCCAGCAGTTCCCTCCGGGGGAGGGCCAAGTATTTT
>NA|TRBJ2-1|TRBV29-1|NA
CSAEPGQRPNNEQFF
TGCAGCGCTGAACCTGGTCAGCGTCCTAACAATGAGCAGTTCTTC
>NA|TRBJ2-7|TRBV28|NA
CATQPGGSYEQYF
TGTGCCACCCAGCCCGGGGGCTCCTACGAGCAGTACTTC
>NA|TRBJ2-1|TRBV21-1|NA
CASSKAGASGLNNEQFF
TGTGCCAGCAGCAAAGCGGGGGCTAGCGGATTGAACAATGAGCAGTTCTTC
>NA|TRBJ2-1|TRBV5-1|TRBD2
CASSQGLAGANEQFF
TGCGCCAGCAGCCAGGGACTAGCGGGAGCCAATGAGCAGTTCTTC
>NA|TRBJ1-5|TRBV2|NA
CASRGVNSNQPQHF
TGTGCCAGCAGGGGGGTCAATAGCAATCAGCCCCAGCATTTT
>NA|TRBJ1-5|TRBV15|NA
CATSRGTSYQPQHF
TGTGCCACCAGCAGAGGGACGTCGTATCAGCCCCAGCATTTT
>NA|TRBJ2-5|TRBV5-4|TRBD1
CASSRRTGGGETQYF
TGTGCCAGCAGCCGGAGGACAGGGGGCGGAGAGACCCAGTACTTC
>NA|TRBJ1-2|TRBV7-8|NA
CASSLTHYGYTF
TGTGCCAGCAGCTTGACTCATTATGGCTACACCTTC